This TCR beta chain was identified during a study of metastatic and nonmetastatic thyroid tumors. Regarding the study as a whole: Benign nodules were reported to have significantly lower TCR beta diversity than malignant thyroid tumors, in blood and tumor.

All patients were untreated before thyroid surgery. V was cut by 3 bases and J by 5 bases, with 13 bases left in between. The germline CDR1 and CDR2 sequences are MDHEN and SYDVKM. The CDR3 runs 14 residues. Comment on this clone: The antigen is unknown.

As handled by the study authors: Clinicopathological groups supplied CDR3 differences that were used to build a distant-metastasis classifier for papillary thyroid cancer. TCRdb re-called the PCR reads through MiXCR. The V and J calls were not made by the authors but by TCRdb's processing. The table lists about 40,000 clones, about 13% of them singletons. The chain joins TRBV28 to TRBJ2-5; a possible D gene is TRBD2 (5 bases). Sequencing used blood. This clonotype originated in a female donor with papillary thyroid cancer or a benign thyroid nodule (not recorded which). Some clones in this sample may be carry-over from other donors' samples. In DNA, the CDR3 is TGTGCCAGCAGTTTGTTGGCGGGTGGGGAGACCCAGTACTTC. Its translation: CASSLLAGGETQYF. Filled out from reference TRBV28 and TRBJ2-5, the complete variable domain reads DVKVTQSSRYLVKRTGEKVFLECVQDMDHENMFWYRQDPGLGLRLIYFSYDVKMKEKGDIPEGYSVSREKKERFSLILESASTNQTSMYLCASSLLAGGETQYFGPGTRLLVL.